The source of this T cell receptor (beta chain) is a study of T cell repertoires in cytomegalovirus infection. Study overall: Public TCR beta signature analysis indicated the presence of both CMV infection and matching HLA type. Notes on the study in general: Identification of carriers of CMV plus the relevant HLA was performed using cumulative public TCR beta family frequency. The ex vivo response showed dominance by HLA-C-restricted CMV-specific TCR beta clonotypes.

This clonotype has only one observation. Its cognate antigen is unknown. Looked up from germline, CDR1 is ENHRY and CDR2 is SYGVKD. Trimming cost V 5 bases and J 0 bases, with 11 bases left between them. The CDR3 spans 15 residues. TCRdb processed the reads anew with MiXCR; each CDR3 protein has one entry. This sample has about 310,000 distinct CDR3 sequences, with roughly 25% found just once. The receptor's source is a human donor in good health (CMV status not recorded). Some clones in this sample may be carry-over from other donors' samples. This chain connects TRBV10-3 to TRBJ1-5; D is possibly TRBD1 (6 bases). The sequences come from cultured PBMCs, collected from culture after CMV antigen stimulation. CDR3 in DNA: TGTGCCATCAGTTCCCGGGACAATAGCAATCAGCCCCAGCATTTT. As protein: CAISSRDNSNQPQHF.